This TCR beta chain appears in the sequencing data of a study of shared T cell receptors in the human thymus (dated by TCRdb to 2020 to 2022). About the full investigation: The study examined how self-reactive, shared T-cell receptor alpha chains are generated in the human thymus.

A note on this clone: It lacks a known antigen. It has no much larger one-base neighbor in the sample; base qualities were not kept.

The CDR3 has 21 amino acids, counting the end cysteine and phenylalanine. Solely the CDR3 DNA is kept, with 63 bases framed from the first base. Reading the germline V gene gives CDR1 SGDLS and CDR2 YYNGEE. Trimming takes 0 bases off V and 3 bases off J; junction bases not matched to a gene: 19. Libraries were prepared through the immunoSEQ multiplex PCR assay. Entries here come from immuneACCESS through TCRdb and include only in-frame sequences with V and J called. Some clones fail to appear in such tables; in the studies checked, an unresolved V gene covers under half of the shortfall, and the cause of the remainder is unknown. In this sample the table shows a few hundred thousand clones, more than 85% of which occur a single time. Together, the top ten hold 0.02% of the sample.

This TCR came from a human donor. The V gene is TRBV9 and the J gene is TRBJ1-1, and TRBD1 matches 11 of the central bases. The source material was thymocytes. The sequenced DNA: TGTGCCAGCAGCGTAGGGGTCCCAACCGGGACAGGGGGGAATGGGGACACTGAAGCTTTCTTT. Its protein reads: CASSVGVPTGTGGNGDTEAFF.